A selection of T cell receptor beta chains follows, all from one sample in a study of blood T cell repertoires in COVID-19. This table comes from immunoSEQ multiplex PCR, and its TCRdb copy is limited to in-frame clones, with some not included. The sample holds 60,000 to 70,000 clones, about 76% seen once. Input material: peripheral blood. Every receptor here comes from a woman aged 80 or over with acute or convalescent COVID-19. CDR3s include the opening cysteine and the closing phenylalanine or tryptophan. The order of the fields is clone size, D gene, J gene, V gene, CDR3 protein, CDR3 DNA. D genes are given only for firm matches. A row's size may be missing; if present it is once, few, many or a size class.

once | TRBD2 | TRBJ2-1 | TRBV7-2 | CASSRGLAGVPEQFF | TGTGCCAGCAGCCGTGGACTAGCGGGAGTCCCTGAGCAGTTCTTC
few | NA | TRBJ1-3 | TRBV15 | CATSRGTARNTIYF | TGTGCCACCAGCAGAGGGACAGCGCGAAACACCATATATTTT
NA | TRBD1 | TRBJ2-3 | TRBV30 | CGGQGGSGDTDTQYF | TGTGGGGGACAGGGAGGGAGTGGTGACACAGATACGCAGTATTTT
NA | NA | TRBJ2-7 | TRBV28 | CASIGGLYEQYF | TGTGCCAGCATTGGGGGCCTCTACGAGCAGTACTTC
NA | TRBD1 | TRBJ1-6 | TRBV27 | CASSLDRGLGSPLHF | TGTGCCAGCAGTTTAGACAGGGGGCTGGGTTCACCCCTCCACTTT
few | NA | TRBJ2-2 | TRBV24-1 | CATSDTDFSGELFF | TGTGCCACCAGTGACACGGACTTCTCCGGGGAGCTGTTTTTT
NA | NA | TRBJ2-1 | TRBV5-1 | CASSLGQVGNEQFF | TGCGCCAGCAGCTTGGGACAGGTAGGGAATGAGCAGTTCTTC
NA | NA | TRBJ2-5 | TRBV7-3 | CASSLRNGGNQYF | TGTGCCAGCAGCTTAAGGAATGGAGGGAACCAGTACTTC
NA | NA | TRBJ2-7 | TRBV11-2 | CASSSLGSYEQYF | TGTGCCAGCAGCTCTCTAGGTTCCTACGAGCAGTACTTC
NA | TRBD2 | TRBJ2-2 | TRBV30 | CAWSPPSGARSGELFF | TGTGCCTGGAGCCCCCCTAGCGGGGCAAGATCCGGGGAGCTGTTTTTT
once | TRBD2 | TRBJ2-1 | TRBV7-9 | CASSLYLAGNNEQFF | TGTGCCAGCAGCTTGTACCTAGCGGGGAACAATGAGCAGTTCTTC
once | NA | TRBJ2-1 | TRBV4-3 | CASSQRLQALYNEQFF | TGCGCCAGCAGCCAAAGGTTGCAGGCCTTATACAATGAGCAGTTCTTC
NA | NA | TRBJ1-1 | TRBV5-4 | CASSLVRDTEAFF | TGTGCCAGCAGCTTGGTGAGGGATACTGAAGCTTTCTTT
NA | TRBD1 | TRBJ1-5 | TRBV7-9 | CASAAGTGNQPQHF | TGTGCCAGCGCCGCCGGGACAGGGAATCAGCCCCAGCATTTT
NA | NA | TRBJ1-5 | TRBV19 | CASSIGGRDRTEQPQHF | TGTGCCAGTAGTATAGGAGGGCGAGACAGGACCGAACAGCCCCAGCATTTT
NA | NA | TRBJ2-7 | TRBV9 | CASSPTDTYEQYF | TGTGCCAGCAGCCCCACAGACACCTACGAGCAGTACTTC
NA | NA | TRBJ2-1 | TRBV27 | CASSPDWISYNEQFF | TGTGCCAGCAGTCCAGACTGGATATCCTACAATGAGCAGTTCTTC
NA | NA | TRBJ2-7 | TRBV4-1 | CASSQPRTGRVEQYF | TGCGCCAGCAGCCAACCACGGACTGGCCGGGTCGAGCAGTACTTC
once | NA | TRBJ2-1 | TRBV24-1 | CATSAYPVGAGGYNEQFF | TGTGCCACCAGTGCCTACCCCGTGGGGGCGGGCGGCTACAATGAGCAGTTCTTC
NA | TRBD1 | TRBJ2-7 | TRBV7-9 | CASSPPGQGVYEQYF | TGTGCCAGCAGCCCTCCGGGACAGGGGGTATACGAGCAGTACTTC
NA | NA | TRBJ1-2 | TRBV5-1 | CASSLNGDYGYTF | TGCGCCAGCAGCTTAAACGGAGACTATGGCTACACCTTC
NA | NA | TRBJ1-4 | TRBV5-1 | CASGFSNEKLFF | TGCGCCAGCGGCTTCTCGAATGAAAAACTGTTTTTT
NA | TRBD2 | TRBJ2-7 | TRBV28 | CASSLDWGGFAFTYEQYF | TGTGCCAGCAGTTTAGATTGGGGAGGGTTCGCTTTTACCTACGAGCAGTACTTC
NA | TRBD1 | TRBJ1-5 | TRBV2 | CASRTGTGRDSNQPQHF | TGTGCCAGCAGAACCGGGACAGGGAGAGATAGCAATCAGCCCCAGCATTTT
NA | NA | TRBJ1-2 | TRBV7-9 | CASSLAGAGNYGYTF | TGTGCCAGCAGCTTAGCGGGGGCAGGCAACTATGGCTACACCTTC
NA | TRBD1 | TRBJ1-4 | TRBV15 | CATSTDRDRGEKLFF | TGTGCCACCAGCACTGATCGGGACAGGGGTGAAAAACTGTTTTTT
NA | NA | TRBJ2-3 | TRBV5-5 | CASSSGLTTTDTQYF | TGTGCCAGCAGCTCGGGACTCACAACCACAGATACGCAGTATTTT
NA | NA | TRBJ2-1 | TRBV28 | CASSSPQGSSYNEQFF | TGTGCCAGCAGCTCCCCCCAGGGGAGCTCCTACAATGAGCAGTTCTTC
NA | TRBD1 | TRBJ1-1 | TRBV11-3 | CASSLTGGSEAFF | TGTGCCAGCAGCTTAACAGGGGGGTCTGAAGCTTTCTTT
NA | NA | TRBJ2-5 | TRBV7-9 | CASSLQVGGRKTQYF | TGTGCCAGCAGCTTACAGGTCGGGGGGCGAAAGACCCAGTACTTC
NA | NA | TRBJ1-2 | TRBV24-1 | CATSDQGRGSYSYTF | TGTGCCACCAGTGACCAGGGACGGGGGTCGTATTCCTACACCTTC
NA | TRBD2 | TRBJ2-7 | TRBV7-2 | CASSPASGRGYEQYF | TGTGCCAGCAGCCCCGCTAGCGGGAGGGGCTACGAGCAGTACTTC
NA | NA | TRBJ2-1 | TRBV24-1 | CATSSQGYEQFF | TGTGCCACCAGTTCTCAGGGATATGAGCAGTTCTTC
few | NA | TRBJ1-4 | TRBV18 | CASSPPAGDHEKLFF | TGTGCCAGCTCACCACCGGCCGGGGATCATGAAAAACTGTTTTTT
few | NA | TRBJ1-2 | TRBV18 | CASSPAIKGYTF | TGTGCCAGCTCACCCGCTATTAAAGGCTACACCTTC
NA | TRBD1 | TRBJ2-3 | TRBV5-6 | CASSHTGGTDTQYF | TGTGCCAGCAGCCATACAGGGGGCACAGATACGCAGTATTTT
once | NA | TRBJ2-5 | TRBV7-3 | CASSLVGGETQYF | TGTGCCAGCAGCTTAGTAGGAGGGGAGACCCAGTACTTC
NA | NA | TRBJ2-1 | TRBV27 | CASSRRGGASSYNEQFF | TGTGCCAGCAGCCGCCGGGGTGGCGCGTCTTCCTACAATGAGCAGTTCTTC
NA | NA | TRBJ1-1 | TRBV27 | CASSFRGTEAFF | TGTGCCAGCAGTTTCAGGGGAACTGAAGCTTTCTTT
NA | TRBD2 | TRBJ2-1 | TRBV14 | CASSQEGGSTYNEQFF | TGTGCCAGCAGCCAAGAGGGAGGGTCCACCTACAATGAGCAGTTCTTC
NA | TRBD2 | TRBJ2-7 | TRBV5-6 | CASSFLAGAGEQYF | TGTGCCAGCAGCTTTCTGGCGGGAGCAGGCGAGCAGTACTTC